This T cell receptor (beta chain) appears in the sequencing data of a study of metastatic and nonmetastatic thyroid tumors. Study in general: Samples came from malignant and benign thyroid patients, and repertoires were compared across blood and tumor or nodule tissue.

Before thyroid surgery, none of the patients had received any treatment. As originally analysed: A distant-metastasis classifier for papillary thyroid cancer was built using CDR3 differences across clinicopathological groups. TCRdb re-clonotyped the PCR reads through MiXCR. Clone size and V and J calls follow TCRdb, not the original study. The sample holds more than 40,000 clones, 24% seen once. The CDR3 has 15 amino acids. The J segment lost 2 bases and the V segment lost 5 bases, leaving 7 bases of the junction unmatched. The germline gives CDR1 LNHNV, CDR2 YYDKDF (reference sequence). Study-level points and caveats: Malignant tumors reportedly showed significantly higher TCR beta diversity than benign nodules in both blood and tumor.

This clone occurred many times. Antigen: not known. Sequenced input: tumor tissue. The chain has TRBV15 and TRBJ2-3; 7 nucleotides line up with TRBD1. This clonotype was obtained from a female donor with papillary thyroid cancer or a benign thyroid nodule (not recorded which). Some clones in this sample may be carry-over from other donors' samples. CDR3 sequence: CATSPRTGVTDTQYF. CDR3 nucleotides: TGTGCCACCAGCCCCCGGACAGGAGTCACAGATACGCAGTATTTT.